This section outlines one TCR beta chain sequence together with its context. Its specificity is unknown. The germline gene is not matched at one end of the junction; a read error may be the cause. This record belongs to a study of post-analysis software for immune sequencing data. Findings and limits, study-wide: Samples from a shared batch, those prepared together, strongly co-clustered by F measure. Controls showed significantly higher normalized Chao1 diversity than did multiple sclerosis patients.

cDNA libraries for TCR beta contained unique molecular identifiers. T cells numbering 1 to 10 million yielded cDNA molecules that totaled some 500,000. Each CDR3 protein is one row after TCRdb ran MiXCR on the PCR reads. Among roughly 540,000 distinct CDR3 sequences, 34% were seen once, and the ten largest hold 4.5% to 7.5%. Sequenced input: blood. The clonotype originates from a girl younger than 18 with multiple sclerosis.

For the CDR3, the DNA is TGCGGTGCTAAATTCAGCACAGATACGCAGTATTTT. Its protein is CGAKFSTDTQYF. The chain joins TRBV20-1 to TRBJ2-3, with D hard to call. The CDR3 has 12 amino acids. CDR1 is DFQATT, CDR2 SNEGSKA, per germline (reference sequence).